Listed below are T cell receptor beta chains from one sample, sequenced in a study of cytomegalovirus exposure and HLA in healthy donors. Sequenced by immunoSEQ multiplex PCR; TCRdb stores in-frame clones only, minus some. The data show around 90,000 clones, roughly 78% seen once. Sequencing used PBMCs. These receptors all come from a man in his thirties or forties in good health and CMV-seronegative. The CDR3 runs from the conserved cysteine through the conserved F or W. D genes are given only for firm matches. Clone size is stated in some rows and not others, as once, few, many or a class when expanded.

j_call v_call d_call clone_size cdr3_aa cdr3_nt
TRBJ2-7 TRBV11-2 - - CASSPQPPGEQYF TGTGCCAGCAGCCCCCAACCACCGGGCGAGCAGTACTTC
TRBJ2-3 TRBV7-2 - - CASSYGETNRFTDTQYF TGTGCCAGCAGCTACGGGGAGACCAACCGTTTCACAGATACGCAGTATTTT
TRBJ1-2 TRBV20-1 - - CSAPLEGGYTF TGCAGTGCCCCCTTGGAGGGTGGCTACACCTTC
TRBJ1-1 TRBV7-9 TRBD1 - CASSLAGTGGKTEAFF TGTGCCAGCAGCTTAGCCGGGACAGGGGGCAAAACTGAAGCTTTCTTT
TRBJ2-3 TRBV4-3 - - CASSQDRGAPTDTQYF TGCGCCAGCAGCCAAGATAGGGGCGCCCCCACAGATACGCAGTATTTT
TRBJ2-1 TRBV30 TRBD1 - CAWDRVSNEQFF TGTGCCTGGGACAGGGTATCCAATGAGCAGTTCTTC
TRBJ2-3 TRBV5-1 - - CASSRQGLRMDTQYF TGCGCCAGCAGCCGGCAGGGGCTGCGGATGGATACGCAGTATTTT
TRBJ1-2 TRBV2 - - CASSDHGFSNYGYTF TGTGCCAGCAGTGATCACGGGTTTTCTAACTATGGCTACACCTTC
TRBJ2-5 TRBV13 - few CASSGSWVGETQYF TGTGCCAGCAGCGGGTCGTGGGTCGGGGAGACCCAGTACTTC
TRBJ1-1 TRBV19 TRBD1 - CASRIQGANTEAFF TGTGCCAGTAGAATACAGGGGGCGAACACTGAAGCTTTCTTT
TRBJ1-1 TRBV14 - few CASSQGVQGTNTEAFF TGTGCCAGCAGCCAAGGTGTACAGGGTACGAACACTGAAGCTTTCTTT
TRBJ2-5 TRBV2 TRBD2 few CASSVGGDQETQYF TGTGCCAGCAGTGTTGGGGGGGACCAAGAGACCCAGTACTTC
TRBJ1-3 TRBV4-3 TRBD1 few CASSQGAGTGRNTIYF TGCGCCAGCAGCCAAGGCGCCGGGACAGGGCGAAACACCATATATTTT
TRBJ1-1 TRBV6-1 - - CASSDLRLDTEAFF TGTGCCAGCAGTGACCTCCGGTTGGACACTGAAGCTTTCTTT
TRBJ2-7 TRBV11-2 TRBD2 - CASSLVIEVSGKFYEQYF TGTGCCAGCAGCTTAGTAATAGAGGTTAGCGGGAAATTCTACGAGCAGTACTTC
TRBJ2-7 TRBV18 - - CASSPLGSTREQYF TGTGCCAGCTCACCTCTCGGGTCCACAAGGGAGCAGTACTTC
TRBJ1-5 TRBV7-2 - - CASSLDFLRSQPQHF TGTGCCAGCAGCTTAGACTTCTTGCGGAGTCAGCCCCAGCATTTT
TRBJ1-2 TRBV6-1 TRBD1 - CASRPGQGYGYTF TGTGCCAGCAGACCGGGACAGGGCTATGGCTACACCTTC
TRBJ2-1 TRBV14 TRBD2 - CASSLPGLAKYEQFF TGTGCCAGCAGCCTCCCGGGACTAGCGAAGTATGAGCAGTTCTTC
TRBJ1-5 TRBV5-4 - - CASSLAGVNQPQHF TGTGCCAGCAGCTTGGCCGGGGTCAATCAGCCCCAGCATTTT
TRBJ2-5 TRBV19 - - CASSMVRGETQYF TGTGCCAGTAGTATGGTTAGGGGAGAGACCCAGTACTTC
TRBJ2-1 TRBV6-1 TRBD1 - CASSGERDSHNEQFF TGTGCCAGCAGTGGGGAGAGGGACAGCCACAATGAGCAGTTCTTC
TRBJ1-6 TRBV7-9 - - CASSPSGVNSPLHF TGTGCCAGCAGCCCGTCAGGGGTAAATTCACCCCTCCACTTT
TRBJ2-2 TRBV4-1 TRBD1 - CASSHSDRGLNTGELFF TGCGCCAGCAGCCATTCGGACAGGGGGCTAAACACCGGGGAGCTGTTTTTT
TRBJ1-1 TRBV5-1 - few CASSLLSTGSHTEAFF TGCGCCAGCAGCCTTCTTTCGACGGGATCTCACACTGAAGCTTTCTTT
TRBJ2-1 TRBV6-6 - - CASSYDSSSYNEQFF TGTGCCAGCAGTTACGACTCGAGCTCCTACAATGAGCAGTTCTTC
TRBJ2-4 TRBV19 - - CASSTNRAGKNIQYF TGTGCCAGTAGTACCAACAGGGCAGGCAAAAACATTCAGTACTTC
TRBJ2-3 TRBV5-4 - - CASSLEKGRAGDTQYF TGTGCCAGCAGCTTGGAAAAGGGAAGGGCGGGAGATACGCAGTATTTT
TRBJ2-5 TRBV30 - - CAWTVGGQETQYF TGTGCCTGGACTGTAGGAGGGCAAGAGACCCAGTACTTC
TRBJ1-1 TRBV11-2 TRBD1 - CASQSRGGRWDTEAFF TGTGCCAGCCAGAGCCGAGGGGGCCGTTGGGACACTGAAGCTTTCTTT
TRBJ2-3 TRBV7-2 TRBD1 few CASSLGSGGVDTQYF TGTGCCAGCAGCTTAGGGTCAGGGGGAGTAGATACGCAGTATTTT
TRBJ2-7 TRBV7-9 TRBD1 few CASSLIITWDRGKGEQYF TGTGCCAGCAGCTTAATAATTACTTGGGACAGGGGAAAGGGCGAGCAGTACTTC
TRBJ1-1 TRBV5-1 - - CASSSGRWQSGTEAFF TGCGCCAGCAGCTCTGGGAGGTGGCAGTCTGGCACTGAAGCTTTCTTT
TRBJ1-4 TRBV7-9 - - CASSSYREGRDEKLFF TGTGCCAGCAGTTCCTACAGGGAGGGGCGTGATGAAAAACTGTTTTTT
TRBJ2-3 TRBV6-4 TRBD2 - CASSLQTSGNTDTQYF TGTGCCAGCAGCTTGCAGACTAGCGGGAACACAGATACGCAGTATTTT
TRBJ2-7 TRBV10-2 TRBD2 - CASRPTAGDYEQYF TGCGCCAGCCGCCCGACAGCGGGGGACTACGAGCAGTACTTC
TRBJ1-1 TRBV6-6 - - CASSYSARSNTEAFF TGTGCCAGCAGTTACTCGGCCAGATCGAACACTGAAGCTTTCTTT
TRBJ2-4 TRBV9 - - CASSVGWTEGNIQYF TGTGCCAGCAGCGTAGGCTGGACAGAAGGAAACATTCAGTACTTC
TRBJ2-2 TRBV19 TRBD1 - CAGRQGNGELFF TGTGCCGGGAGACAGGGCAACGGGGAGCTGTTTTTT
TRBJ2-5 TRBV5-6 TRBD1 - CASSWGQGVETQYF TGTGCCAGCAGCTGGGGACAGGGAGTAGAGACCCAGTACTTC
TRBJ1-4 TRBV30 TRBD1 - CAWNDRVKEKLFF TGTGCCTGGAACGACAGGGTAAAAGAAAAACTGTTTTTT
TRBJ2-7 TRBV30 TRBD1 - CALRTGPYEQYF TGTGCCTTAAGGACAGGTCCCTACGAGCAGTACTTC
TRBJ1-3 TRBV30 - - CAWSAGNTIYF TGTGCCTGGAGTGCGGGAAACACCATATATTTT
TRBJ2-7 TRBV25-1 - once CASGEDRSYEQYF TGTGCCAGTGGCGAGGACAGATCCTACGAGCAGTACTTC
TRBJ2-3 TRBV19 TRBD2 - CASSSTSAHFTDTQYF TGTGCCAGTAGTTCGACTAGCGCCCATTTTACAGATACGCAGTATTTT
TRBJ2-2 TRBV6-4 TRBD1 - CASSESQGDTGELFF TGTGCCAGCAGTGAAAGTCAGGGGGACACCGGGGAGCTGTTTTTT
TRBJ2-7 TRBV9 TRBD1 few CASSVDSGTGGFYEQYF TGTGCCAGCAGCGTTGACTCCGGGACAGGGGGATTCTACGAGCAGTACTTC
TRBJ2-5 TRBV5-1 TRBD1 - CASSLPRTGGVGETQYF TGCGCCAGCAGCTTACCGCGGACAGGGGGCGTAGGAGAGACCCAGTACTTC
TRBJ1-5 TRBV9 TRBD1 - CASSVAGQAYQPQHF TGTGCCAGCAGCGTAGCGGGACAGGCCTATCAGCCCCAGCATTTT
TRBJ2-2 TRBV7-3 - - CASSPKGRENSGELFF TGTGCCAGCAGCCCCAAGGGCCGGGAGAATTCCGGGGAGCTGTTTTTT
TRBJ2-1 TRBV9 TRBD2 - CASSVVGREGHNEQFF TGTGCCAGCAGCGTAGTGGGACGGGAGGGACACAATGAGCAGTTCTTC
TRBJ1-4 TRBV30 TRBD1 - CAWSVWTGYEKLFF TGTGCCTGGAGTGTATGGACAGGGTATGAAAAACTGTTTTTT
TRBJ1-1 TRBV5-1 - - CASSSSAGSTTEAFF TGCGCCAGCAGCTCAAGCGCTGGGTCGACCACTGAAGCTTTCTTT
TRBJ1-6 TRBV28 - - CASSTELRGSYNSPLHF TGTGCCAGCAGCACGGAACTCCGGGGCTCCTATAATTCACCCCTCCACTTT
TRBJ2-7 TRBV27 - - CASSPSWSEASSYEQYF TGTGCCAGCAGCCCCTCTTGGAGCGAAGCAAGCTCCTACGAGCAGTACTTC
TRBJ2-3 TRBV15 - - CATSRDGGYTQYF TGTGCCACCAGCAGAGATGGGGGGTATACGCAGTATTTT